Listed below are T cell receptor beta chains from one sample, sequenced in a study of cytomegalovirus exposure and HLA in healthy donors. Repertoires were generated with immunoSEQ multiplex PCR, while TCRdb's copy carries only in-frame clones and drops some. The sample records some 130,000 clones, over 60% being singletons. What was sequenced was PBMCs. The receptors derive from a female donor in good health and CMV-seropositive. The CDR3 runs from the conserved cysteine through the conserved F or W. A D gene is named only where the DNA matches it firmly. The size field is filled for only some rows; it gives once, few, many or a size class.

j_call d_call clone_size v_call cdr3_nt cdr3_aa
TRBJ2-7 . . TRBV30 TGTGCCGTAACCCACAGCTACCCCTTCTACGAGCAGTACTTC CAVTHSYPFYEQYF
TRBJ2-3 . . TRBV10-1 TGCGCCAGCAGTGAGGAGTTCGCAGATACGCAGTATTTT CASSEEFADTQYF
TRBJ1-3 TRBD1 . TRBV25-1 TGTGCCAGCACCCCTAAGGGGGCCCGTGGAAACACCATATATTTT CASTPKGARGNTIYF
TRBJ2-7 TRBD1 once TRBV7-2 TGTGCCAGCAGCCCTACAGGGGGCCGCTACGAGCAGTACTTC CASSPTGGRYEQYF
TRBJ2-7 TRBD1 . TRBV7-9 TGTGCCAGCAGTGAAATATCGCCTGACAGGGCCTACGAGCAGTACTTC CASSEISPDRAYEQYF
TRBJ2-5 TRBD2 . TRBV19 TGTGCCAGTAGTATCCTTAGCGGGCCGCAAGAGACCCAGTACTTC CASSILSGPQETQYF
TRBJ1-5 TRBD1 . TRBV13 TGTGCCAGCAGCTTAGGCGGACAGGGGGTAGATCAGCCCCAGCATTTT CASSLGGQGVDQPQHF
TRBJ1-1 . . TRBV6-1 TGTGCCAGCACGGTGAACCAGAACACTGAAGCTTTCTTT CASTVNQNTEAFF
TRBJ2-1 TRBD2 . TRBV4-1 TGCGCCAGCAGCCAATTCGGACTAGCGGTGTACAATGAGCAGTTCTTC CASSQFGLAVYNEQFF
TRBJ2-3 . few TRBV29-1 TGCAGCGTGGGAGGAGGGCTGGCGCAGTATTTT CSVGGGLAQYF